Given below is one TCR beta chain in context. This sample is part of a study of blood T cell repertoires in COVID-19. The CDR3 is 16 amino acids. The ends lost 7 bases at V and 4 bases at J; junction bases unmatched: 12. CDR1 is MDHEN and CDR2 is SYDVKM in the germline V gene. Clones were sequenced by immunoSEQ multiplex PCR, and TCRdb holds only the in-frame ones, with some missing. Among 250,000 to 300,000 clones listed, around 90% were seen once. The receptor was derived from a woman in her 70s with COVID-19, enrolled during active disease. Sequences were obtained from peripheral blood. The J gene is TRBJ2-2, the V gene TRBV28, with TRBD1 matching over 7 bases. CDR3 in DNA: TGTGCCAGCATTGACCCGACAGGGCGCGCCACCGGGGAGCTGTTTTTT. This encodes CASIDPTGRATGELFF.